The present T cell receptor beta chain was sequenced within a study of Ad26.COV2.S vaccination and SARS-CoV-2 variants. Study results and caveats: From the TCR breadth and depth analyses, total T cell responses may have been underestimated. Vaccine and placebo recipients had similar non-spike TCR breadth. Vaccine recipients had higher spike-specific TCR breadth than placebo recipients. The breadth of spike-specific CD8+ and CD4+ T cell responses after vaccination was reportedly substantial.

With regard to this clone: Its specificity is unknown.

V gave up 4 bases and J gave up 8 bases, with 12 bases separating them. Germline V gene sequence: CDR1 SGDLS, CDR2 YYNGEE. CDR3 length: 13 amino acids. Generated by immunoSEQ multiplex PCR, the TCRdb table keeps only in-frame clones and is missing some. The sample has 350,000 to 450,000 clones, 92% seen once; the top ten hold 3% to 4%. The starting material was peripheral blood, obtained after recovery from COVID-19. V gene TRBV9 combines with J gene TRBJ2-2, with D perhaps being TRBD1 or TRBD2 (5 bases each). The sequence was collected from a human donor who had recovered from COVID-19. The CDR3, as DNA: TGTGCCAGCAGCCCTCGGGGCTCGGGGGAGCTGTTTTTT. It specifies CASSPRGSGELFF.